This TCR beta chain was identified during a study of cytomegalovirus exposure and HLA in healthy donors. As for the study in general: The approximately 120 validation repertoires were produced on the same platform as the 720 or so repertoires of the first cohort. This was reported in a later analysis.

Repertoires were generated with immunoSEQ multiplex PCR, while TCRdb's copy carries only in-frame clones and drops some. Found here are over 100,000 clones, just under 90% of them singletons; the top ten hold around 3.3%. The donors formed part of the 120-subject validation cohort, distinct from the approximately 640-subject first cohort. This clone has only one observation. The sequence was obtained from a young man in good health and CMV-seronegative. The sample consisted of PBMCs.

This CDR3 is CASSFRDLRTDTQYF. CDR3 DNA: TGTGCCAGCAGTTTCCGGGACTTACGCACAGATACGCAGTATTTT. The chain uses TRBV6-5 and TRBJ2-3; D is possibly TRBD2 (6 bases). CDR3 length equals 15 residues. V was clipped by 4 bases and J by 1 base, with 12 bases between them. Germline CDR1 is MNHEY and CDR2 is SVGAGI.